The sequence of this TCR beta chain was determined in a study of CD8+CD57+ T cells in acquired aplastic anemia (dated by TCRdb to the late 2010s). For the wider study: Extracted DNA from sorted CD4+ and CD8+ cells averaged approximately 3 ug, ranging from about 0.18 to 27.4 ug. Mean read counts for healthy donor samples were 9 million to 10.8 million for CD4+ cells and around 11 million for CD8+ cells.

TCR repertoires of sorted CD4+ and CD8+ blood T cells from severe aplastic anemia patients and healthy subjects were deep-sequenced in the study. Ficoll-Paque density gradient centrifugation was used to isolate peripheral blood mononuclear cells. Before DNA was extracted, CD4+ and CD8+ T cells were sorted using either FACS or magnetic beads. Study-wide conclusions, independent of this receptor: Patients and healthy controls showed no significant difference in CD8+ Simpson's diversity (P=0.060). Around 28 CD8+ CDR3 sequences were found to be shared between patients and controls, but these sequences appeared to be highly expressed in patients and within the immunodominant clones of the patients.

About this clonotype: Its antigen is still unknown. Per-nucleotide qualities are absent, and no much larger clonotype sits a single base away.

Cut back by 5 bases and 8 bases, the V and J ends lie 15 bases apart. Inclusive of the bounding cysteine and phenylalanine, the CDR3 is 14 residues long. Solely the CDR3 DNA is kept, with 42 bases framed from the first base. The germline V gene provides CDR1 MGHDK and CDR2 SYGVNS. TCR beta VDJ combination and CDR3 sequence profiling used genomic DNA as the template. An Illumina HiSeq 2000 was used for TCR repertoire sequencing. The paper's processing steps were these. TRBV/TRBJ rearrangement plots, CDR3 size and DJ length profiles, and Simpson's diversity index were used to evaluate the repertoires. The immunodominant clone was defined as the most abundant DNA sequence in deep sequencing data. CDR3 amino acid sequences were checked for sharing between subjects and were compared against published repertoires and the VDJdb database. TCRdb trimmed the raw reads at Q25, called clones with MiXCR and kept productive beta chains. Under each unique CDR3 protein, matching rows form one entry showing the most common genes and DNA. Clone size and V and J calls follow TCRdb, not the original study. Present in this sample are approximately 170,000 distinct CDR3 sequences, around 59% of which were seen just once. Of the sample, about a sixth is held by the ten largest clones.

The receptor was isolated from a human donor in good health, serving as a control. Sequencing was performed on sorted CD4+, CD8+, or CD8+CD57+ T cells (not recorded which) from PBMCs. The sequence is built from TRBV25-1 and TRBJ1-4; possibly the D gene is TRBD1, per 6 matching bases. The base sequence is TGTGCCAGCAGTTTAGGGACAATTGGAGAAAAACTGTTTTTT. Translated, this gives CASSLGTIGEKLFF.